The T cell receptor (beta chain) described here comes from a study of cytomegalovirus exposure and HLA in healthy donors. The PCR contained 60 Vbeta and 13 Jbeta primers. Measured with immunoSEQ multiplex PCR; TCRdb has only the in-frame clones, and not every one. The data contain around 270,000 clones, about 80% of them seen just once; the ten biggest clones take up around 0.33%. Study-level results: Data from an earlier analysis indicated that most TCR beta V segments were productive either about 87% or about 30% of the time.

This clone has only a few counts. What it binds is not known. Per germline, CDR1 SGHKS and CDR2 YYEKEE (reference sequence). Trimming shortened V by 2 bases and J by 4 bases, and 7 bases separated the two germline ends. This CDR3 region has 12 residues. Sequencing used PBMCs. The receptor was derived from a girl aged 2-10 years in good health and CMV-seronegative. The chain recombines TRBV5-5 with TRBJ2-7, with a tentative D call TRBD2 (5 bases). This CDR3 is CASSFAGYEQYF. The CDR3 DNA is TGTGCCAGCAGCTTTGCGGGTTACGAGCAGTACTTC.